Here is one T cell receptor (beta chain) with its context. The entry originates in a study of blood T cell repertoires in COVID-19. Whole-study context: The samples span acute and convalescent COVID-19 from the United States, Italy and Spain.

The CDR3 consists of 15 residues. Germline V gives CDR1 KGHDR, CDR2 SFDVKD. The V segment lost 5 bases and the J segment 4 bases; nucleotides outside the gene matches: 5. One Seattle source followed patients from active infection through their disease course. How the authors handled the data: Amplification of reference gene primers was used by the study to estimate nucleated cell counts. Data came from immunoSEQ multiplex PCR; TCRdb stores just in-frame clones and leaves some out. V and J calls plus clone size are reproduced from that table; the DNA served to infer D and trimming. The sample lists around 360,000 clones, about 89% occurring once.

The receptor was isolated from a woman aged 30 to 39 with COVID-19, enrolled during active disease. Sequencing used peripheral blood. The chain links TRBV24-1 to TRBJ2-1, with 9 nucleotides matching TRBD2. The DNA of the CDR3 is TGTGCCACCAGTGTCCTAGCGGGAACTTACAATGAGCAGTTCTTC. This sequence encodes CATSVLAGTYNEQFF.